These 24 T cell receptor beta chains were sequenced from one sample in a study of blood T cell repertoires in COVID-19. Measured with immunoSEQ multiplex PCR; TCRdb has only the in-frame clones, and not every one. The profile covers 300,000 to 400,000 clones, with around 87% appearing a single time and 7.8% taken by the ten largest. The sequenced sample was peripheral blood. These TCRs come from a woman aged 45-59 years who had recovered from COVID-19.

This chain uses TRBV7-2 with TRBJ1-5, with TRBD1 identical over 7 bases. The CDR3 loop spans 14 amino acids. Germline loops: CDR1 SGHTA, CDR2 FQGNSA. V was clipped by 5 bases and J by 7 bases; unmatched bases: 8. DNA for the CDR3: TGTGCCAGCAGCCACAGGGGAAACGGGCAGCCCCAGCATTTT. Its translation: CASSHRGNGQPQHF.

The chain uses TRBV24-1 and TRBJ2-7; 13 bases line up with TRBD2. CDR1 and CDR2 (germline): KGHDR, SFDVKD. V was clipped by 4 bases and J by 7 bases; unmatched bases: 6. The CDR3 consists of 15 residues. The CDR3 coding sequence is TGTGCCACCAGTGACCGGACTAGCGGGAGCGGGGAGCAGTACTTC. It codes for CATSDRTSGSGEQYF.

This rearrangement joins TRBV5-1 to TRBJ2-7; TRBD1 matches 7 bases. The CDR3 sequence is 14 residues long. From germline, CDR1 is SGHRS and CDR2 YFSETQ. Losses at the gene ends were 4 bases for V and 3 bases for J; bases not matched to a gene: 7. CDR3 loop: CASSDRPGGYEQYF. The DNA for the CDR3 is TGCGCCAGCAGCGACCGGCCAGGGGGCTACGAGCAGTACTTC.

The chain joins TRBV19 to TRBJ1-1; weak D call: TRBD1 (5 bases). Germline values: CDR1 LNHDA, CDR2 SQIVND (reference sequence). The ends were cut back, 5 bases at V and 2 bases at J, with 15 bases in the middle. This CDR3 is built from 15 residues. CDR3 loop: CASSDLDSFNTEAFF. CDR3 coding DNA: TGTGCCAGTAGTGACTTAGACAGTTTCAACACTGAAGCTTTCTTT.

This clone appeared a few times. One end of the junction does not line up with germline, which may come from a read error. J is TRBJ1-2 and V is TRBV14, with a weak D call TRBD1 (6 bases). The germline V gene has CDR1 SGHDN and CDR2 FVKESK. The CDR3 runs to 12 residues. CDR3 coding DNA: TGTGCCAGCAGCCAAGACCGGCAGGGGCAAATTTTC. Translation: CASSQDRQGQIF.

The rearrangement joins TRBV11-2 to TRBJ2-5; TRBD2 aligns across 9 bases. V trimming: 2 bases; J trimming: 1 base; junction bases outside the gene matches: 5. The CDR3 extends over 16 amino acids. Germline V gives CDR1 SGHAT, CDR2 FQNNGV. CDR3 DNA sequence: TGTGCCAGCAGCTTAACCAGCGGGGGGATCCAAGAGACCCAGTACTTC. It codes for CASSLTSGGIQETQYF.

V usage is TRBV6-2 or TRBV6-3 and J usage is TRBJ1-4, with TRBD1 identical over 8 bases. Germline CDR1 reads MNHEY; CDR2 reads SVGEGT. The CDR3 totals 20 residues. V lost 2 bases to trimming and J lost 6 bases; unmatched junction nucleotides: 20. The CDR3: CASSYPRRTGLYPHDEKLFF. The CDR3 DNA is TGTGCCAGCAGTTACCCTCGCCGGACAGGGTTGTATCCCCACGATGAAAAACTGTTTTTT.

CDR3 residues: CASNPAAGPDTQYF. The CDR3 coding sequence is TGTGCCAGCAACCCTGCGGCAGGGCCAGATACGCAGTATTTT. This chain uses TRBV7-2 with TRBJ2-3; D perhaps matches TRBD1 (5 bases). The CDR3 loop spans 14 amino acids. Trimming pared 7 bases from V and 4 bases from J, leaving 15 bases between. Germline CDR1 is SGHTA and CDR2 is FQGNSA.

This chain connects TRBV10-1 to TRBJ2-1; D is ambiguous. The CDR3 length is 13 residues. The germline gives CDR1 WNHNN, CDR2 SYGVQD (reference sequence). The V end lost 2 bases, the J end lost 4 bases, and 6 bases lay between the germline ends. The CDR3 DNA reads TGCGCCAGCAGTGAGGAGTTTTACAATGAGCAGTTCTTC. It translates to CASSEEFYNEQFF.

The gene calls are TRBV15 and TRBJ2-3; TRBD2 might be the D (5 bases). Germline V lookup: CDR1 LNHNV, CDR2 YYDKDF (reference sequence). V shed 0 bases and J shed 6 bases, with 10 bases lying between them. The CDR3 is made up of 14 amino acids. This CDR3 is CATSREGGIDTQYF. The DNA for the CDR3 is TGTGCCACCAGCAGAGAAGGAGGAATCGATACGCAGTATTTT.

The chain carries TRBV20-1 and TRBJ1-2, with 7 bases identical to TRBD1. The length of the CDR3 is 11 residues. Germline-derived CDR1 and CDR2 are DFQATT and SNEGSKA (reference sequence). The CDR3 region has the DNA TGCAGCGCTCAGAGGGGGCCGGGCTACACCTTC. Residues: CSAQRGPGYTF.

V gene TRBV20-1 combines with J gene TRBJ1-2, with TRBD1 as a possible D gene (6 bases). Trimming removed 0 bases from V and 8 bases from J, with 7 bases in between. The CDR3 sequence is 11 residues long. Germline lookup yields CDR1 DFQATT and CDR2 SNEGSKA (reference sequence). This chain's CDR3 is CSARDRGGYTF. DNA for the CDR3: TGCAGTGCTAGAGACAGGGGAGGCTACACCTTC.

V and J are TRBV30 and TRBJ2-2; perhaps TRBD2 as D (5 bases). The V end lost 3 bases, the J end lost 3 bases, and 23 bases lay between the germline ends. The length of the CDR3 is 18 residues. CDR1 is GTSNPN, CDR2 SVGIG, per germline (reference sequence). CDR3 sequence (DNA): TGTGCCTGGAGGCCCGGGATCCTCGGCGGTGTTTACACCGGGGAGCTGTTTTTT. It is translated as CAWRPGILGGVYTGELFF.

A single count supports this clone. J is TRBJ2-5 and V is TRBV30; no firm D call. Trimming cost V 0 bases and J 4 bases, with 12 bases left between them. Germline CDR1 GTSNPN, CDR2 SVGIG (reference sequence). The CDR3 has 14 amino acids. CDR3 amino acids: CAWSVPGIGETQYF. CDR3 nucleotide sequence: TGTGCCTGGAGTGTACCAGGAATAGGAGAGACCCAGTACTTC.

This chain links TRBV7-6 with TRBJ2-2, with 11 positions matching TRBD2. Per the germline V gene, CDR1 is SGHVS and CDR2 is FNYEAQ. Losses at the gene ends were 5 bases for V and 1 base for J; bases not matched to a gene: 12. CDR3 length: 19 amino acids. CDR3 bases: TGTGCCAGCAGCGGCACTAGCGGGGGACAATTGAAGAACACCGGGGAGCTGTTTTTT. Translation gives CASSGTSGGQLKNTGELFF.

The genes are TRBV10-3 and TRBJ1-1; D gene unclear. This CDR3 region has 13 residues. V lost 4 bases to trimming and J lost 1 base, with 7 bases between them. Germline CDR1 is ENHRY and CDR2 is SYGVKD. The CDR3 DNA sequence: TGTGCCATCAGTGTTCGGGGGAACACTGAAGCTTTCTTT. Translating it yields CAISVRGNTEAFF.

The chain is built from TRBV10-2 and TRBJ2-1; 7 nucleotides line up with TRBD2. Unmatched junction bases numbered 7, after V lost 8 bases and J lost 3 bases. The CDR3 runs to 14 residues. The germline V gene has CDR1 WSHSY and CDR2 SAAADI. CDR3 sequence reads: CASVAQRDYNEQFF. The CDR3 DNA is TGCGCCAGCGTTGCCCAGCGGGACTACAATGAGCAGTTCTTC.

This clone was found a few times. The rearrangement links TRBV6-2 or TRBV6-3 to TRBJ1-5, with a weak D call TRBD1 (5 bases). Deletions cut 2 bases from V and 1 base from J, with 9 bases between. The CDR3 spans 15 residues. Germline V gene lookup returns CDR1 MNHEY and CDR2 SVGEGT. The CDR3 loop is CASSYGQGSNQPQHF. CDR3 DNA sequence: TGTGCCAGCAGTTACGGCCAGGGCAGCAATCAGCCCCAGCATTTT.

J is TRBJ1-2 and V is TRBV28; TRBD1 matches at 7 bases. The CDR3 contains 16 residues. With V trimmed by 5 bases and J by 5 bases, 14 bases remained unmatched. The germline gives CDR1 MDHEN, CDR2 SYDVKM. The CDR3 coding sequence is TGTGCCAGCAGTCCGACAGGGAATGAGTATCGGTATGGCTACACCTTC. This sequence encodes CASSPTGNEYRYGYTF.

The chain combines TRBV19 with TRBJ1-2; TRBD1 matches 9 bases. The CDR3 length is 16 residues. CDR1 and CDR2 from the germline V gene are LNHDA and SQIVND (reference sequence). J was trimmed by 4 bases and V by 6 bases; bases with no gene match: 12. The CDR3, as DNA: TGTGCCAGTAGGTCGGGGGACAGGGTGTCGTCCTATGGCTACACCTTC. It codes for CASRSGDRVSSYGYTF.

The chain links TRBV12-3 or TRBV12-4 to TRBJ2-5, with no clear D. The V and J ends lost 3 bases and 7 bases respectively, with 9 bases between them. This CDR3 contains 12 residues. CDR3: CASSFADWTQYF. The CDR3 nucleotides are TGTGCCAGCAGTTTTGCGGATTGGACCCAGTACTTC.

The genes are TRBV6-5 and TRBJ2-7; 9 nucleotides align to TRBD1. In germline, CDR1 is MNHEY, CDR2 SVGAGI. The length of the CDR3 is 14 residues. J gave up 12 bases and V 5 bases, and 14 bases lay outside the gene matches. In DNA, the CDR3 is TGTGCCAGCAGTAAAACAGGGGGCACGACCCTTCTGTACTTC. Encoded protein: CASSKTGGTTLLYF.

Turning to this clone: Other nucleotide sequences from this sample produce the same CDR3. This chain links TRBV7-9 with TRBJ1-6, with TRBD1 identical over 8 bases. V was pared by 3 bases and J by 10 bases, with 8 bases of the junction left unmatched. The germline V gene has CDR1 SEHNR and CDR2 FQNEAQ (reference sequence). CDR3 size: 15 residues. DNA for the CDR3: TGTGCCAGCAGCTTGAATCAGGGGGCTAGCTCACCCCTCCACTTT. This sequence encodes CASSLNQGASSPLHF.

This chain uses TRBV27 with TRBJ2-3; 7 bases are a match to TRBD2. J gave up 2 bases and V 3 bases, and 5 bases lay outside the gene matches. Germline V CDR1 and CDR2: MNHEY, SMNVEV (reference sequence). The CDR3 spans 15 residues. The CDR3 sequence is CASSFLAATTDTQYF. CDR3 DNA: TGTGCCAGCAGTTTCCTAGCGGCCACCACAGATACGCAGTATTTT.